Below, one T cell receptor beta chain is given with its context. The antigen is undetermined. Measured with immunoSEQ multiplex PCR; TCRdb has only the in-frame clones, and not every one. This sample has 150,000 or so clones, with roughly 91% found just once. This specimen belongs to a study of T cell responses to AZD1222 COVID-19 vaccine. Regarding the study as a whole: The donor cohort was predominantly white British with a female majority, and clonal diversity may have been underestimated. Spike-wide vaccine-associated CD4 TCRs dominated at 160-218 and 743-854.

Germline V lookup: CDR1 SGHVS, CDR2 FQNEAQ. The CDR3 extends over 19 amino acids. V was pared by 2 bases and J by 0 bases, with 14 bases of the junction left unmatched. The rearrangement uses TRBV7-8 and TRBJ2-5, with TRBD2 matching 8 bases. The sequence came from an adult in good health. The input for sequencing was peripheral blood, taken on day 0 of AZD1222 vaccination. CDR3 sequence reads: CASSLNPWWSSGDQETQYF. The CDR3 DNA sequence: TGTGCCAGCAGCTTAAATCCATGGTGGAGTAGCGGGGACCAAGAGACCCAGTACTTC. Looking up the rest from reference TRBV7-8 and TRBJ2-5 gives the full variable domain: GAGVSQSPRYKVAKRGQDVALRCDPISGHVSLFWYQQALGQGPEFLTYFQNEAQLDKSGLPSDRFFAERPEGSVSTLKIQRTQQEDSAVYLCASSLNPWWSSGDQETQYFGPGTRLLVL.